These 30 T cell receptor beta chains share one sample of origin, sequenced in a study of blood T cell repertoires in COVID-19. Clones were read by immunoSEQ multiplex PCR, and TCRdb kept only the in-frame ones, dropping some. In the table there are roughly 150,000 clones, roughly 80% of which are singletons. The sequenced sample consisted of peripheral blood. These receptors all come from a woman older than 75 with acute or convalescent COVID-19.

This chain joins TRBV30 and TRBJ2-7, with TRBD1 matching 10 bases. Trimming at V came to 3 bases and at J to 5 bases, leaving 4 bases not matched to a gene. Germline V gene data show CDR1 as GTSNPN and CDR2 as SVGIG (reference sequence). The CDR3 is 13 amino acids. The DNA of the CDR3 is TGTGCCTGGAGGACAGGGGGCATCCACGAGCAGTACTTC. Translated, it gives CAWRTGGIHEQYF.

The chain couples TRBV28 to TRBJ2-7; 7 bases line up with TRBD2. The CDR3 sequence is 14 residues long. Germline V gives CDR1 MDHEN, CDR2 SYDVKM. Unmatched junction bases numbered 7, after V lost 5 bases and J lost 3 bases. CDR3 protein: CASSGGDGDYEQYF. DNA for the CDR3: TGTGCCAGCAGTGGGGGGGACGGCGACTACGAGCAGTACTTC. Drawing the rest from reference TRBV28 and TRBJ2-7, the complete variable domain is DVKVTQSSRYLVKRTGEKVFLECVQDMDHENMFWYRQDPGLGLRLIYFSYDVKMKEKGDIPEGYSVSREKKERFSLILESASTNQTSMYLCASSGGDGDYEQYFGPGTRLTVT.

The rearrangement links TRBV18 to TRBJ1-2; D is unclear. The CDR3 is 13 amino acids. Germline values: CDR1 KGHSH, CDR2 LQKENI. V lost 6 bases, J lost 7 bases, and 15 bases lay in between. For the CDR3, the DNA is TGTGCCAGCTCCGACACCTCTCAAGGTGGCTACACCTTC. This codes for CASSDTSQGGYTF.

The chain uses TRBV7-3 and TRBJ1-5; tentatively, D is TRBD1 (5 bases). The V end lost 4 bases, the J end lost 3 bases, and 7 bases lay between the germline ends. The CDR3 totals 13 residues. CDR1 is SGHTA, CDR2 FQGTGA, per germline. The CDR3 reads CASSSDNNQPQHF. As DNA, the CDR3 is TGTGCCAGCAGCTCGGACAACAATCAGCCCCAGCATTTT.

This rearrangement joins TRBV6-5 to TRBJ2-7; D is unclear. The CDR3 totals 13 residues. Trimming stripped 6 bases from V and 4 bases from J, with 13 bases between. Germline CDR1 and CDR2: MNHEY and SVGAGI. This CDR3 reads CASRESANYEQYF. The CDR3 DNA follows: TGTGCCAGCAGGGAGTCAGCGAATTACGAGCAGTACTTC.

For this clone: At one boundary the junction diverges from the germline segment, which might be a read error. The rearrangement joins TRBV20-1 to TRBJ1-1, with TRBD1 matching over 7 bases. This CDR3 is 11 amino acids long. Germline lookup yields CDR1 DFQATT and CDR2 SNEGSKA (reference sequence). In nucleotides, the CDR3 is TGCAGTGCTAACCGGGACAGTCCTCCCGACTTT. Protein: CSANRDSPPDF.

CDR3 nucleotide sequence: TGTGCCAGTAGTATGGAACCAGGGACCGGGGAGCTGTTTTTT. This translates into CASSMEPGTGELFF. The chain has TRBV19 and TRBJ2-2, with D possibly TRBD1 on 5 matching bases. Germline-derived CDR1 and CDR2 are LNHDA and SQIVND (reference sequence). V was trimmed by 3 bases and J by 5 bases, leaving 10 bases between them. The CDR3 covers 14 residues.

The chain carries TRBV2 and TRBJ1-2, with D perhaps TRBD1 (6 bases). The germline CDR1 and CDR2 sequences are SNHLY and FYNNEI. The CDR3 length is 13 residues. Trimming stripped 3 bases from V and 8 bases from J, with 13 bases between. The CDR3 sequence: CASSDGQSLGYTF. As DNA, the CDR3 is TGTGCCAGCAGTGACGGACAGAGTCTGGGCTACACCTTC.

The gene calls are TRBV18 and TRBJ1-1, with D possibly being TRBD1 (5 bases). The CDR3 is made up of 20 amino acids. Germline V gene data show CDR1 as KGHSH and CDR2 as LQKENI. The V gene lost 2 bases and the J gene lost 0 bases, with 25 bases spanning the gap. In DNA, the CDR3 is TGTGCCAGCTCACCATGGGTGGTGGGAACCACAACAGGAATGAACACTGAAGCTTTCTTT. The encoded protein is CASSPWVVGTTTGMNTEAFF.

The rearrangement uses TRBV18 and TRBJ1-4; TRBD1 agrees at 7 bases. CDR3 size: 18 residues. J gave up 6 bases and V 2 bases, and 15 bases lay outside the gene matches. Germline assignment: CDR1 KGHSH and CDR2 LQKENI. CDR3 bases: TGTGCCAGCTCACCAAGGGCCATACAGGGGATCGGTGATGAAAAACTGTTTTTT. Protein product: CASSPRAIQGIGDEKLFF.

The chain combines TRBV27 with TRBJ1-1; D remains ambiguous. The CDR3 contains 18 residues. Germline CDR1 reads MNHEY; CDR2 reads SMNVEV (reference sequence). The germline V and J ends were trimmed by 4 bases and 0 bases, with 21 bases remaining between them. CDR3 DNA sequence: TGTGCCAGCAGTTGGAGGAGAGGGAGTGGGATGATGAACACTGAAGCTTTCTTT. Translation: CASSWRRGSGMMNTEAFF.

This chain joins TRBV6-2 or TRBV6-3 and TRBJ2-2; D possibly corresponds to TRBD1 (6 bases). With 5 bases removed from V and 0 bases from J, the gap between germline ends came to 10 bases. The CDR3 has 15 residues. Germline CDR1 MNHEY, CDR2 SVGEGT. The CDR3 region has the DNA TGTGCCAGCAGTACCCGGACAGCGAACACCGGGGAGCTGTTTTTT. Residues: CASSTRTANTGELFF.

This chain joins TRBV10-3 and TRBJ2-3, with TRBD1 identical over 11 bases. Germline trimming cut 0 bases from V and 6 bases from J; bases unmatched to any gene: 11. The germline gives CDR1 ENHRY, CDR2 SYGVKD. The CDR3 has 18 amino acids. The CDR3 region has the DNA TGTGCCATCAGTGAGTCGAGCCCGGGACAGGGGGAACGGGATACGCAGTATTTT. This encodes CAISESSPGQGERDTQYF.

This clone appeared a single time. In DNA, the CDR3 is TGTGCCAGTAGTATTGGACAGGGGAGGTTTGGCGGACAAGAGACCCAGTACTTC. This sequence encodes CASSIGQGRFGGQETQYF. The chain employs TRBV19 and TRBJ2-5, with 9 bases fitting TRBD1. V shed 3 bases and J 2 bases; nucleotides not matched to a gene: 13. The CDR3 loop spans 18 amino acids. Germline CDR1 LNHDA, CDR2 SQIVND (reference sequence).

The V gene is TRBV11-3, the J gene TRBJ2-1; TRBD2 might be the D (6 bases). From germline, CDR1 is SGHNT and CDR2 YENEEA. V lost 5 bases and J lost 0, with 14 bases in between. The CDR3 covers 16 residues. The CDR3 spells CASSREGGISYNEQFF. The CDR3, as DNA: TGTGCCAGCAGCCGCGAAGGCGGGATCTCCTACAATGAGCAGTTCTTC.

This clone has a single count. The chain carries TRBV7-2 and TRBJ1-6, with unresolved D. CDR1 is SGHTA and CDR2 is FQGNSA in the germline V gene. V was pared by 0 bases and J by 4 bases, with 10 bases between. The CDR3 is 16 residues long. CDR3 in DNA: TGTGCCAGCAGCTTAGCAGGGAGCCCATATAATTCACCCCTCCACTTT. Translation gives CASSLAGSPYNSPLHF.

This chain's CDR3 is CASTEGQKNSPLHF. The CDR3 DNA follows: TGTGCCAGCACCGAGGGACAGAAAAATTCACCCCTCCACTTT. The V call is TRBV6-5, the J call TRBJ1-6, with 7 nucleotides matching TRBD1. Germline V gene lookup returns CDR1 MNHEY and CDR2 SVGAGI. The CDR3 has 14 residues. V gave up 7 bases and J gave up 7 bases; unmatched junction bases: 7.

J is TRBJ1-6 and V is TRBV6-5; no clear D. Trimming took off 5 bases at V and 7 bases at J, with 15 bases between the two ends. The CDR3 runs to 15 residues. Germline-derived CDR1 and CDR2 are MNHEY and SVGAGI. The CDR3 spells CASSRDTLPNSPLHF. CDR3 sequence (DNA): TGTGCCAGCAGTCGAGATACCTTACCGAATTCACCCCTCCACTTT.

The V gene is TRBV9, the J gene TRBJ2-1; 8 nucleotides line up with TRBD1. The V gene's germline CDR1 is SGDLS and CDR2 YYNGEE. V trimming: 0 bases; J trimming: 9 bases; junction bases outside the gene matches: 8. The CDR3 totals 15 residues. The CDR3 loop reads CASSVVGQERGEQFF. Written as DNA, the CDR3 is TGTGCCAGCAGCGTAGTGGGACAGGAGAGGGGTGAGCAGTTCTTC.

This clone occurred a few times. This rearrangement joins TRBV13 to TRBJ1-1; the D is unclear. Germline V gives CDR1 PRHDT, CDR2 FYEKMQ (reference sequence). The CDR3 length is 16 residues. Trimming took 5 bases from V and 4 from J, leaving 20 bases between them. The CDR3 region has the DNA TGTGCCAGCAGCCCTTCTACTGCCGCCTTTACCACTGAAGCTTTCTTT. As protein: CASSPSTAAFTTEAFF.

The rearrangement joins TRBV7-3 to TRBJ2-5; a possible D gene is TRBD2 (5 bases). The CDR3 has 14 residues. Germline values: CDR1 SGHTA, CDR2 FQGTGA. With 3 bases removed from V and 4 bases from J, the gap between germline ends came to 12 bases. CDR3 amino acids: CASSLTNQGETQYF. For the CDR3, the DNA is TGTGCCAGCAGCTTGACTAACCAAGGAGAGACCCAGTACTTC.

The chain links TRBV6-5 to TRBJ2-1; TRBD1 matches at 10 bases. V was pared by 4 bases and J by 9 bases, with 9 bases of the junction left unmatched. Looked up from germline, CDR1 is MNHEY and CDR2 is SVGAGI. CDR3 length: 15 residues. The CDR3 spells CASSSGTGVYGEQFF. The CDR3 coding sequence is TGTGCCAGCAGTTCCGGGACAGGGGTTTACGGTGAGCAGTTCTTC.

This chain uses TRBV7-2 with TRBJ2-3; TRBD2 matches at 7 bases. V lost 4 bases, J lost 5 bases, and 6 bases stayed unmatched. Germline-derived CDR1 and CDR2 are SGHTA and FQGNSA. The CDR3 consists of 14 residues. This CDR3 is CASSSTLAGDTQYF. CDR3 coding DNA: TGTGCCAGCAGCTCAACCTTAGCGGGAGATACGCAGTATTTT.

This sequence joins TRBV18 and TRBJ1-2; 8 bases match TRBD1. Trimming took 4 bases from V and 10 from J; bases not matched to a gene: 2. This CDR3 has 11 amino acids. Germline V lookup: CDR1 KGHSH, CDR2 LQKENI. CDR3 DNA sequence: TGTGCCAGCTCACAGGACAGGGTCTACACCTTC. Amino acid sequence: CASSQDRVYTF.

The chain joins TRBV18 to TRBJ2-3, with TRBD1 as a possible D gene (5 bases). The germline V gene has CDR1 KGHSH and CDR2 LQKENI. The CDR3 length is 15 residues. V lost 2 bases to trimming and J lost 2 bases, with 11 bases between them. The DNA of the CDR3 is TGTGCCAGCTCACCAGGAGCAGGGAACACAGATACGCAGTATTTT. Translated: CASSPGAGNTDTQYF.

J is TRBJ2-2 and V is TRBV5-5, with 7 bases lining up with TRBD2. Germline V CDR1 and CDR2: SGHKS, YYEKEE (reference sequence). This CDR3 has 16 residues. J gave up 2 bases and V 2 bases, and 6 bases lay outside the gene matches. CDR3: CASSFDLADNTGELFF. CDR3 sequence (DNA): TGTGCCAGCAGCTTTGACCTAGCGGACAACACCGGGGAGCTGTTTTTT.

V is TRBV2 and J is TRBJ2-2; D gene uncertain. The CDR3 extends over 13 amino acids. V was clipped by 6 bases and J by 0 bases, with 5 bases between them. Looked up from germline, CDR1 is SNHLY and CDR2 is FYNNEI. The CDR3 DNA reads TGTGCCAGCAGCGCGTCGAACACCGGGGAGCTGTTTTTT. Residues: CASSASNTGELFF.

The chain couples TRBV18 to TRBJ2-4; 7 bases agree with TRBD1. The ends lost 0 bases at V and 4 bases at J; junction bases unmatched: 3. Germline CDR1 reads KGHSH; CDR2 reads LQKENI. The CDR3 is made up of 15 amino acids. CDR3 residues: CASSPPSTGKNIQYF. The CDR3 DNA reads as TGTGCCAGCTCACCACCATCGACAGGGAAAAACATTCAGTACTTC.

This clone was found a few times. The chain recombines TRBV11-2 with TRBJ2-1, with a weak D call TRBD1 (5 bases). The germline V gene has CDR1 SGHAT and CDR2 FQNNGV. V lost 0 bases to trimming and J lost 2 bases, with 14 bases between them. The CDR3 extends over 17 amino acids. CDR3 region: CASSLELWAGPYNEQFF. CDR3 nucleotides: TGTGCCAGCAGCTTAGAATTGTGGGCAGGGCCCTACAATGAGCAGTTCTTC.

The genes are TRBV3-1 (or the pseudogene TRBV3-2) and TRBJ2-3; 7 nucleotides match TRBD2. The CDR3 totals 14 residues. The germline V gene encodes CDR1 LGHDT and CDR2 YNNKEL (reference sequence). With V trimmed by 3 bases and J by 7 bases, 7 bases remained unmatched. The CDR3 nucleotides are TGTGCCAGCAGCCATGGCCCCGGGACTAATACGCAGTATTTT. Protein product: CASSHGPGTNTQYF.